This TCR beta chain stems from a study of identical twins. Study-wide findings and caveats: Carriage of fewer insertions was seen in abundant cord blood beta clonotypes, whereas memory repertoires showed none.

The CDR3 totals 15 residues. Germline assignment: CDR1 SNHLY and CDR2 FYNNEI. V was trimmed by 0 bases and J by 3 bases, leaving 9 bases between them. TCRdb processed the 5' RACE reads anew with MiXCR; each CDR3 protein has one entry. In the table there are just under 550,000 distinct CDR3 sequences, around 15% of which are singletons. For this clonotype: What it recognizes is unknown.

These sequences were also reported in another study, on yellow fever vaccine responses in identical twins.

The chain is built from TRBV2 and TRBJ1-5; D not certain. This clonotype was sampled from a woman aged 18-29 years in good health. Sequencing was performed on CD4+ T cells sorted from blood. The CDR3: CASSEARQTNQPQHF. The CDR3 coding sequence is TGTGCCAGCAGTGAAGCAAGGCAGACCAATCAGCCCCAGCATTTT.